This T cell receptor (beta chain) derives from a study of blood T cells in healthy people across ages. This clonotype was detected only a few times. Its antigen remains unknown. Isolated PBMCs totaled at least 6 million in each sample. A minimum of 5 micrograms of total RNA was extracted per sample. Study findings and constraints: Researchers report that TCR beta diversity correlated strongly with naive T cell percentage. Across the age range, TCR beta diversity per million T cells fell in a roughly linear way.

For the second PCR, which ran for about 6 to 11 cycles, a sample-barcoded 5' primer and a J-beta primer mix were used. MiXCR, applied by TCRdb to the 5' RACE reads, yields one record per CDR3 protein. The repertoire consists of 650,000 to 800,000 distinct CDR3 sequences, with roughly 44% occurring once and the leading ten covering 15% to 25%. The receptor was isolated from a man in his sixties in good health. The specimen sequenced was blood.

CDR3 nucleotides: TGTGCCAGCAGCTCCCTTGGGCAGGATGGCTACGAGCAGTACTTC. Amino acid sequence: CASSSLGQDGYEQYF. The J gene is TRBJ2-7, the V gene TRBV7-8; no reliable D call. There are 15 residues in the CDR3. CDR1 SGHVS and CDR2 FQNEAQ come from the germline V gene. Trimming stripped 4 bases from V and 3 bases from J, with 16 bases between.